The clone carrying this T cell receptor (beta chain) turned up a few times. Per the germline V gene, CDR1 is KGHDR and CDR2 is SFDVKD. Between the trimmed V and J ends, which lost 2 bases and 3 bases, there was a span of 9 bases. The CDR3 runs 14 residues. The data belong to a study of T-cell reconstitution after alpha-beta-depleted transplantation in children. Library preparation (for TCRbeta) was performed with unique molecular identifiers. TCRdb re-derived calls from the PCR reads in MiXCR, one entry per CDR3 protein. The sample has 600,000 to 700,000 distinct CDR3 sequences; roughly 14% are singletons.

The J gene is TRBJ1-2, the V gene TRBV24-1, with a possible D match to TRBD1 (6 bases). Material: PBMCs, obtained before TCRalphabeta/CD19-depleted stem cell transplant. The clonotype originates from a girl aged 2-10 years with congenital amegakaryocytic thrombocytopenia, due to receive a stem cell transplant. The DNA of the CDR3 is TGTGCCACCAGTGATTACAGGGTTGACTATGGCTACACCTTC. Its protein product is CATSDYRVDYGYTF.